Reported below is one T cell receptor (beta chain). Its antigen is still unknown. The germline CDR1 and CDR2 sequences are MDHEN and SYDVKM. With 9 bases clipped from V and 7 bases from J, the junction kept 12 bases outside the gene matches. The CDR3 length is 16 residues. The data are from a study of cytomegalovirus exposure and HLA in healthy donors. Study-level points and caveats: Beyond CMV serostatus, there was no information to go on about immune exposure. Later work associated 16,951 TCR beta sequences with HLA alleles at 0.05 false discovery rate. A link between a missense DCLRE1C variant and TCR beta V- and J-gene trimming emerged from a later analysis. Evidence from a later analysis indicated that most CMV-associated TCR beta chains looked HLA-restricted.

Primers: 60 Vbeta forward and 13 Jbeta reverse. Sequencing was performed with immunoSEQ multiplex PCR; in TCRdb, only in-frame clones are kept and a portion is missing. The repertoire holds under 150,000 clones, with approximately 81% as singletons. Sequences were obtained from PBMCs. This TCR derives from a man between 18 and 29 years old in good health and CMV-seronegative. V and J are TRBV28 and TRBJ1-4, with 12 bases matching TRBD1. CDR3 in amino acids: CASTKWDRGRVEKLFF. CDR3 nucleotides: TGTGCCAGTACCAAGTGGGACAGGGGGCGCGTTGAAAAACTGTTTTTT.